A selection of T cell receptor beta chains follows, all from one sample in a study of T cell clonotyping in hematopoietic cell transplantation. Generated by immunoSEQ multiplex PCR, the TCRdb table keeps only in-frame clones and is missing some. Found here are 25,000 or so clones, around 70% of them singletons; the top ten hold less than 6.5%. The sample consisted of peripheral blood mononuclear cells, taken before stem cell transplant. The source is a man aged 45-65 years with myelodysplastic syndrome. Some clones in this sample may be carry-over from other donors' samples. CDR3s include the opening cysteine and the closing phenylalanine or tryptophan. A D gene is named only where the DNA matches it firmly. A row's size may be missing; if present it is once, few, many or a size class.

d_gene: .; abundance: .; v_gene: TRBV6-6; j_gene: TRBJ1-2; CDR3nt: TGTGCCAGCAGCGTAACAGGCGGCGGTTTGACCTTC; CDR3aa: CASSVTGGGLTF
d_gene: TRBD1; abundance: .; v_gene: TRBV19; j_gene: TRBJ2-3; CDR3nt: TGTGCCAGTTGCAGGGGGCTGAGAGATACGCAGTATTTT; CDR3aa: CASCRGLRDTQYF
d_gene: TRBD2; abundance: .; v_gene: TRBV6-1; j_gene: TRBJ2-5; CDR3nt: TGTGCCAGCAGTGAACTAGCGGGAGGGCAAGAGACCCAGTACTTC; CDR3aa: CASSELAGGQETQYF
d_gene: .; abundance: .; v_gene: TRBV27; j_gene: TRBJ1-1; CDR3nt: TGTGCCAGCAGTTTATGGATGCAGGCCACTGAAGCTTTCTTT; CDR3aa: CASSLWMQATEAFF
d_gene: .; abundance: few; v_gene: TRBV11-3; j_gene: TRBJ2-7; CDR3nt: TGTGCCAGCAGCTTGCGGGGCAACCAGGGGGAGCAGTACTTC; CDR3aa: CASSLRGNQGEQYF
d_gene: .; abundance: once; v_gene: TRBV6-5; j_gene: TRBJ1-2; CDR3nt: TGTGCCAGCAGTTATGACGACAACTATGGCTACACCTTC; CDR3aa: CASSYDDNYGYTF
d_gene: TRBD2; abundance: .; v_gene: TRBV6-6; j_gene: TRBJ2-1; CDR3nt: TGTGCCAGCAGTTACCTCCGGGAGGGGCAGCAGTTCTTC; CDR3aa: CASSYLREGQQFF
d_gene: .; abundance: few; v_gene: TRBV7-9; j_gene: TRBJ1-5; CDR3nt: TGTGCCAGCAGTTCTTATGGTCAGCCCCAGCATTTT; CDR3aa: CASSSYGQPQHF
d_gene: .; abundance: few; v_gene: TRBV6-5; j_gene: TRBJ2-7; CDR3nt: TGTGCCGCAGGTTACGAGCAGTACTTC; CDR3aa: CAAGYEQYF
d_gene: .; abundance: .; v_gene: TRBV19; j_gene: TRBJ1-2; CDR3nt: TGTGCCAGTAGTATCCCAGGGAGTGGCTACACCTTC; CDR3aa: CASSIPGSGYTF
d_gene: .; abundance: .; v_gene: TRBV30; j_gene: TRBJ2-5; CDR3nt: TGTGCCTGGAGTAGGTCCCCCCGAGGGGAGACCCAGTACTTC; CDR3aa: CAWSRSPRGETQYF
d_gene: .; abundance: few; v_gene: TRBV7-6; j_gene: TRBJ2-3; CDR3nt: TGTGCCAGCAGCTTAGGGTCGAGGGGCGGCACAGATACGCAGTATTTT; CDR3aa: CASSLGSRGGTDTQYF
d_gene: TRBD1; abundance: once; v_gene: TRBV10-3; j_gene: TRBJ2-7; CDR3nt: TGTGCCATCAGTGAGAGGGCAGGGGACAGAAACGAGCAGTACTTC; CDR3aa: CAISERAGDRNEQYF
d_gene: .; abundance: .; v_gene: TRBV7-9; j_gene: TRBJ2-1; CDR3nt: TGTGCCAGCAGCTCGGCCTTGGGCGGGAATGAGCAGTTCTTC; CDR3aa: CASSSALGGNEQFF
d_gene: .; abundance: .; v_gene: TRBV28; j_gene: TRBJ1-6; CDR3nt: TGTGCCAGCAAGTCGACAGCATATAATTCACCCCTCCACTTT; CDR3aa: CASKSTAYNSPLHF
d_gene: .; abundance: once; v_gene: TRBV6-5; j_gene: TRBJ2-1; CDR3nt: TGTGCCAGCAGTCAGGGCTCCTACAATGAGCAGTTCTTC; CDR3aa: CASSQGSYNEQFF
d_gene: .; abundance: few; v_gene: TRBV19; j_gene: TRBJ1-5; CDR3nt: TGTGCCAGTAGTATAGGAGCTCAGCCCCAGCATTTT; CDR3aa: CASSIGAQPQHF
d_gene: .; abundance: few; v_gene: TRBV30; j_gene: TRBJ1-2; CDR3nt: TGTGCCTGGAGCCTAACTCATAACGAGGGCTACACCTTC; CDR3aa: CAWSLTHNEGYTF
d_gene: .; abundance: .; v_gene: TRBV4-3; j_gene: TRBJ1-5; CDR3nt: TGCGCCAGCAGCCAAGGTAAGGGGCCCAATCAGCCCCAGCATTTT; CDR3aa: CASSQGKGPNQPQHF
d_gene: .; abundance: .; v_gene: TRBV6-5; j_gene: TRBJ1-1; CDR3nt: TGTGCCAGCAGTTACTCGGACACTCCGGGGGACACTGAAGCTTTCTTT; CDR3aa: CASSYSDTPGDTEAFF
d_gene: TRBD1; abundance: once; v_gene: TRBV28; j_gene: TRBJ2-7; CDR3nt: TGTGCCAGCAGCTTCTCAACCGGGACAGTCTCCTACGAGCAGTACTTC; CDR3aa: CASSFSTGTVSYEQYF
d_gene: TRBD1; abundance: .; v_gene: TRBV30; j_gene: TRBJ1-4; CDR3nt: TGTGCCTGGGCGCCCGGGACAGGGAATGAAAAACTGTTTTTT; CDR3aa: CAWAPGTGNEKLFF
d_gene: TRBD1; abundance: .; v_gene: TRBV6-6; j_gene: TRBJ1-5; CDR3nt: TGTGCCAGCAGTTACTCGACCGGGACAGGGGATCAGCCCCAGCATTTT; CDR3aa: CASSYSTGTGDQPQHF
d_gene: TRBD1; abundance: .; v_gene: TRBV11-2; j_gene: TRBJ2-5; CDR3nt: TGTGCCAGCAGCATAAGACAGGGGCAAGAGACCCAGTACTTC; CDR3aa: CASSIRQGQETQYF
d_gene: .; abundance: .; v_gene: TRBV6-1; j_gene: TRBJ2-5; CDR3nt: TGTGCCAGCAGCTGGGACCGGGAAGAGACCCAGTACTTC; CDR3aa: CASSWDREETQYF
d_gene: .; abundance: .; v_gene: TRBV6-5; j_gene: TRBJ1-2; CDR3nt: TGTGCCAGCAGTTACTCGAGGCAGGATGGCTACACCTTC; CDR3aa: CASSYSRQDGYTF
d_gene: .; abundance: .; v_gene: TRBV25-1; j_gene: TRBJ2-2; CDR3nt: TGTGCCAGCTCCGAGATAATTAGCGGACCCACCGGGGAGCTGTTTTTT; CDR3aa: CASSEIISGPTGELFF
d_gene: TRBD1; abundance: .; v_gene: TRBV5-1; j_gene: TRBJ2-7; CDR3nt: TGCGCCAGCAGCGCTGCCGGGACAGGCATCTACGAGCAGTACTTC; CDR3aa: CASSAAGTGIYEQYF
d_gene: .; abundance: .; v_gene: TRBV30; j_gene: TRBJ1-6; CDR3nt: TGTGCCTGGAACCTTCCGGGGCCGAGTCTTAATTCACCCCTCCACTTT; CDR3aa: CAWNLPGPSLNSPLHF
d_gene: TRBD1; abundance: .; v_gene: TRBV6-5; j_gene: TRBJ1-3; CDR3nt: TGTGCCAGCAGTTACTGGGGACAGGGCCTTCCAAACACCATATATTTT; CDR3aa: CASSYWGQGLPNTIYF
d_gene: .; abundance: few; v_gene: TRBV25-1; j_gene: TRBJ2-7; CDR3nt: TGTGCCAGCAGTGACTACGAGCAGTACTTC; CDR3aa: CASSDYEQYF
d_gene: .; abundance: .; v_gene: TRBV2; j_gene: TRBJ2-3; CDR3nt: TGTGCCAGCAATGGGCCATTCACAGATACGCAGTATTTT; CDR3aa: CASNGPFTDTQYF
d_gene: .; abundance: .; v_gene: TRBV4-2; j_gene: TRBJ1-1; CDR3nt: TGTGCCAGCAGACGAGAGGGGGGCGCTGAAGCTTTCTTT; CDR3aa: CASRREGGAEAFF
d_gene: .; abundance: .; v_gene: TRBV30; j_gene: TRBJ1-3; CDR3nt: TGTGCCTGGAGTGTATGGATGGGGAGAAACACCATATATTTT; CDR3aa: CAWSVWMGRNTIYF
d_gene: .; abundance: .; v_gene: TRBV15; j_gene: TRBJ2-2; CDR3nt: TGTGCCACCAGCAGAGTAGGAGCGACCGGGGAGCTGTTTTTT; CDR3aa: CATSRVGATGELFF
d_gene: TRBD1; abundance: .; v_gene: TRBV6-6; j_gene: TRBJ2-5; CDR3nt: TGTGCCAGCAGTAATCGGGGACAGGGGATTGGGGAGACCCAGTACTTC; CDR3aa: CASSNRGQGIGETQYF
d_gene: .; abundance: .; v_gene: TRBV7-9; j_gene: TRBJ1-6; CDR3nt: TGTGCCAGCAGCTCCCCCGGACTCCGTTCACCCCTCCACTTT; CDR3aa: CASSSPGLRSPLHF
d_gene: .; abundance: .; v_gene: TRBV30; j_gene: TRBJ1-1; CDR3nt: TGTGCCTGGACCCGGACCGGGAACACTGAAGCTTTCTTT; CDR3aa: CAWTRTGNTEAFF
d_gene: TRBD2; abundance: .; v_gene: TRBV4-1; j_gene: TRBJ2-1; CDR3nt: TGCGCCAGCAGCCGGACTAGCTCCTACAATGAGCAGTTCTTC; CDR3aa: CASSRTSSYNEQFF
d_gene: TRBD1; abundance: few; v_gene: TRBV29-1; j_gene: TRBJ1-2; CDR3nt: TGCAGCGTACGGACAGGATCCTATGGCTACACCTTC; CDR3aa: CSVRTGSYGYTF
d_gene: .; abundance: .; v_gene: TRBV19; j_gene: TRBJ2-7; CDR3nt: TGTGCCAGTAGTGTAGCGGTGGGCGGGAACTACGAGCAGTACTTC; CDR3aa: CASSVAVGGNYEQYF
d_gene: .; abundance: .; v_gene: TRBV6-5; j_gene: TRBJ2-5; CDR3nt: TGTGCCAGCAGCGGGCCCCAAGAGACCCAGTACTTC; CDR3aa: CASSGPQETQYF
d_gene: TRBD2; abundance: .; v_gene: TRBV6-1; j_gene: TRBJ2-3; CDR3nt: TGTGCCAGCAGTGAATCTGCAGCGGGAGGGGGGACAGATACGCAGTATTTT; CDR3aa: CASSESAAGGGTDTQYF
d_gene: TRBD1; abundance: .; v_gene: TRBV6-1; j_gene: TRBJ2-3; CDR3nt: TGTGCCAGCAGTGAAGGACAGGGGGCAGATACGCAGTATTTT; CDR3aa: CASSEGQGADTQYF
d_gene: .; abundance: .; v_gene: TRBV5-1; j_gene: TRBJ2-7; CDR3nt: TGCGCCAGCAGCCTTACAGGTTTTGGGGAGCAGTACTTC; CDR3aa: CASSLTGFGEQYF
d_gene: .; abundance: once; v_gene: TRBV6-5; j_gene: TRBJ2-1; CDR3nt: TGTGCCAGCAGCACGCGGGCCGGCGGTGAGCAGTTCTTC; CDR3aa: CASSTRAGGEQFF
d_gene: TRBD1; abundance: .; v_gene: TRBV15; j_gene: TRBJ2-1; CDR3nt: TGTGCCACCAGCAGAGTGGGACAGGGGGCTGGTGAGCAGTTCTTC; CDR3aa: CATSRVGQGAGEQFF
d_gene: .; abundance: .; v_gene: TRBV28; j_gene: TRBJ2-3; CDR3nt: TGTGCCAGCAGCACCCGGGGCACAGATACGCAGTATTTT; CDR3aa: CASSTRGTDTQYF
d_gene: .; abundance: .; v_gene: TRBV5-6; j_gene: TRBJ2-3; CDR3nt: TGTGCCAGCAGCCCGGACTATGCAGTTAGTACGCAGTATTTT; CDR3aa: CASSPDYAVSTQYF
d_gene: .; abundance: few; v_gene: TRBV7-9; j_gene: TRBJ2-7; CDR3nt: TGTGCCAGCAGCTCAACCGGGAGCTCCCTCGAGCAGTACTTC; CDR3aa: CASSSTGSSLEQYF
d_gene: .; abundance: .; v_gene: TRBV30; j_gene: TRBJ1-4; CDR3nt: TGTGCCTGGAGTGGTGGCGCTGCGGGTGAAAAACTGTTTTTT; CDR3aa: CAWSGGAAGEKLFF
d_gene: .; abundance: .; v_gene: TRBV6-5; j_gene: TRBJ1-2; CDR3nt: TGTGCCAGCACCCGGCCGGGGAACTATGGCTACACCTTC; CDR3aa: CASTRPGNYGYTF
d_gene: TRBD1; abundance: .; v_gene: TRBV15; j_gene: TRBJ2-7; CDR3nt: TGTGCCACCAGCAGAGATTACGGGACAGCCTACGAGCAGTACTTC; CDR3aa: CATSRDYGTAYEQYF
d_gene: .; abundance: .; v_gene: TRBV14; j_gene: TRBJ1-2; CDR3nt: TGTGCCAGCAGCCAAGACTTCCAGTATGGCTACACCTTC; CDR3aa: CASSQDFQYGYTF
d_gene: .; abundance: few; v_gene: TRBV28; j_gene: TRBJ1-2; CDR3nt: TGTGCCAGCAGTGGGATGGGACGGTTCTATGGCTACACCTTC; CDR3aa: CASSGMGRFYGYTF
d_gene: .; abundance: .; v_gene: TRBV4-1; j_gene: TRBJ1-4; CDR3nt: TGCGCCAGCAGCCAGGTTAATGAAAAACTGTTTTTT; CDR3aa: CASSQVNEKLFF
d_gene: .; abundance: once; v_gene: TRBV6-5; j_gene: TRBJ1-6; CDR3nt: TGTGCCAGCAGTTCGCCGGCAGGGCTTTCACCCCTCCACTTT; CDR3aa: CASSSPAGLSPLHF
d_gene: .; abundance: .; v_gene: TRBV30; j_gene: TRBJ2-7; CDR3nt: TGTGCCTGCTCGATCGGCAGGGTAAGCGAGCAGTACTTC; CDR3aa: CACSIGRVSEQYF